A selection of T cell receptor beta chains follows, all from one sample in a study of blood T cell repertoires in COVID-19. Here immunoSEQ multiplex PCR was the method, and the copy in TCRdb shows in-frame clones only, minus some. The sample holds around 250,000 clones, about 83% seen once. Sequencing input: peripheral blood. The receptor source for this set is a man aged 40-55 years with active or convalescent COVID-19. Each CDR3 is given with its conserved first and last residue. Each record gives: D gene, J gene, V gene, clone size, CDR3 DNA, CDR3 protein. D genes are given only for firm matches. Clone size is not always given. Where it is, it says once, few, many or a class for expanded clones.

>TRBD2|TRBJ2-3|TRBV7-9|-
TGTGCCAGCAGCTTACATAAGCGGGAGGCAGATACGCAGTATTTT
CASSLHKREADTQYF
>TRBD2|TRBJ2-1|TRBV20-1|-
TGCAGTGCTAGTCTAGCGGGAGTCCGCAATGAGCAGTTCTTC
CSASLAGVRNEQFF
>TRBD2|TRBJ2-3|TRBV7-2|-
TGTGCCAGCAGCTCCAACCCTGGGGGGGGTGCAGATACGCAGTATTTT
CASSSNPGGGADTQYF
>-|TRBJ1-2|TRBV19|-
TGTGCCAGTAGTATAGAGCGGGGGTTTAACTATGGCTACACCTTC
CASSIERGFNYGYTF
>-|TRBJ2-7|TRBV5-4|-
TGTGCCAGCAGCACTAACCTCCAGGGATCCTCCTACGAGCAGTACTTC
CASSTNLQGSSYEQYF
>TRBD2|TRBJ2-5|TRBV30|once
TGTGCCTGGAGTAAAATAGCGGGGGGCCCGGAGACCCAGTACTTC
CAWSKIAGGPETQYF
>-|TRBJ2-7|TRBV10-3|-
TGTGCCATCAGTGATTTGGGGGCAAGGGCAGGAGCCCTCTACGAGCAGTACTTC
CAISDLGARAGALYEQYF
>-|TRBJ2-7|TRBV10-2|-
TGCGCCAGCAGTGGGGGGCAAACCTACGAGCAGTACTTC
CASSGGQTYEQYF
>TRBD1|TRBJ1-1|TRBV19|-
TGTGCCAGTAGTCCCGACAGGGGAGGCACTGAAGCTTTCTTT
CASSPDRGGTEAFF
>TRBD2|TRBJ2-1|TRBV18|-
TGTGCCAGCTCACCAAGACAGCGGGGGGACAATGAGCAGTTCTTC
CASSPRQRGDNEQFF
>TRBD1|TRBJ1-6|TRBV7-3|-
TGTGCCAGCAGCGAGGGACAGGGGAATTCACCCCTCCACTTT
CASSEGQGNSPLHF
>-|TRBJ2-1|TRBV6-6|-
TGTGCCAGCAGTTACTCCACGAGCTCCTACAATGAGCAGTTCTTC
CASSYSTSSYNEQFF
>-|TRBJ2-2|TRBV6-1|-
TGTGCCAGCAGTGAACAGGGGACCGGGGAGCTGTTTTTT
CASSEQGTGELFF
>-|TRBJ1-2|TRBV7-9|-
TGTGCCAGCAGCTTAGCGGGCAGGGCTGACTATGGCTACACCTTC
CASSLAGRADYGYTF
>-|TRBJ1-2|TRBV23-1|-
TGCGCCACCCACGGAGGACGGGCGTGGTGTGGCTACACCTTC
CATHGGRAWCGYTF
>-|TRBJ2-3|TRBV7-9|-
TGTGCCAGCAGCTTGAGTGCTAGCACAGATACGCAGTATTTT
CASSLSASTDTQYF
>TRBD2|TRBJ2-7|TRBV30|once
TGTGCCATCGGGACGGGACTAGCGGGAAGCGAGCAGTACTTC
CAIGTGLAGSEQYF
>-|TRBJ1-1|TRBV11-3|-
TGTGCCAGCAGCTTAGGTCGTGGAGGGCACGGTGAAGCTTTCTTT
CASSLGRGGHGEAFF
>-|TRBJ1-3|TRBV4-1|few
TGCGCCAGCAGCCAAGGGAAGACAGGCGGGTCTGGAAACACCATATATTTT
CASSQGKTGGSGNTIYF
>-|TRBJ1-5|TRBV12-3/TRBV12-4|-
TGTGCCAGCAGGCCGGGATTCGATCAGCCCCAGCATTTT
CASRPGFDQPQHF
>TRBD2|TRBJ2-3|TRBV30|-
TGTGCCTGGAGTGTGTATGGGTCGGCGGGAGGGCCGAGGGATACGCAGTATTTT
CAWSVYGSAGGPRDTQYF
>TRBD1|TRBJ2-7|TRBV12-5|-
TGTGCTAGTGGTTTGGGACAGGGGGCCCACGAGCAGTACTTC
CASGLGQGAHEQYF
>-|TRBJ2-3|TRBV7-9|-
TGTGCCAGCAGCCTTAGAACAGGCGGCACAGATACGCAGTATTTT
CASSLRTGGTDTQYF
>TRBD2|TRBJ2-7|TRBV5-1|once
TGCGCCAGCAGCTTGTTCCGGAGCGGGGGGCCAGCGACCTACGAGCAGTACTTC
CASSLFRSGGPATYEQYF
>TRBD1|TRBJ2-5|TRBV29-1|-
TGCAGCGCCAGGACAGGGGGGGGACCACAAGAGACCCAGTACTTC
CSARTGGGPQETQYF
>-|TRBJ2-5|TRBV28|-
TGTGCCAGCAGTTTAGGTGGGAGTAGGCAAGAGACCCAGTACTTC
CASSLGGSRQETQYF
>-|TRBJ2-7|TRBV4-1|-
TGCGCCAGCAGCCCGTGGGGGGTGGACGAGCAGTACTTC
CASSPWGVDEQYF
>-|TRBJ1-1|TRBV2|-
TGTGCCAGCGTCTACTACACTGAAGCTTTCTTT
CASVYYTEAFF
>TRBD1|TRBJ2-7|TRBV7-2|once
TGTGCCAGCAGCTCCCAGACAGGGTCCAACTACGAGCAGTACTTC
CASSSQTGSNYEQYF
>TRBD1|TRBJ2-5|TRBV27|-
TGTGCCAGCAGCCGCGGGACAGGGCTAGAGACCCAGTACTTC
CASSRGTGLETQYF
>-|TRBJ1-2|TRBV18|once
TGTGCCAGCTCACCAGGGACTGATAACTATGGCTACACCTTC
CASSPGTDNYGYTF
>-|TRBJ1-5|TRBV19|-
TGTGCCAGTAGTAGTATGGGGAGCGGAGCAAATCAGCCCCAGCATTTT
CASSSMGSGANQPQHF
>-|TRBJ1-6|TRBV30|-
TGTGCCTGGAGTGTACGGGAGCTTAATTCACCCCTCCACTTT
CAWSVRELNSPLHF
>TRBD2|TRBJ2-2|TRBV12-5|-
TGTGCTAGTCGAGGACTAGACGGAGTCCGGGAGCTGTTTTTT
CASRGLDGVRELFF
>-|TRBJ1-1|TRBV10-3|-
TGTGCCACGGCCGGACAGAACACTGAAGCTTTCTTT
CATAGQNTEAFF
>-|TRBJ2-3|TRBV28|-
TGTGCCAGCAGTTTATGGGGGGCAATGAGTACAGATACGCAGTATTTT
CASSLWGAMSTDTQYF
>-|TRBJ1-3|TRBV11-3|-
TGTGCCAGCAGCCTGGAGAACACCATATATTTT
CASSLENTIYF
>TRBD1|TRBJ2-2|TRBV9|-
TGTGCCAGCAGCTCGCCACCCGGGGGCTGGGACAGGGTCACCGGGGAGCTGTTTTTT
CASSSPPGGWDRVTGELFF
>-|TRBJ1-2|TRBV24-1|-
TGTGCCACCAGTGACCTGACAGGCAACTATGGCTACACCTTC
CATSDLTGNYGYTF
>-|TRBJ2-1|TRBV25-1|-
TGTGCCAGCAGTGACACCAGGGCCGACAATGAGCAGTTCTTC
CASSDTRADNEQFF
>-|TRBJ2-1|TRBV7-2|-
TGTGCCAGCAGCTTAGGTGCCGCGGCCCCATACAATGAGCAGTTCTTC
CASSLGAAAPYNEQFF
>-|TRBJ1-5|TRBV28|-
TGTGCCAGCAGTTTCACAGGAAGTAGCAATCAGCCCCAGCATTTT
CASSFTGSSNQPQHF
>TRBD1|TRBJ1-1|TRBV7-3|-
TGTGCCAGCAGCTCAGACAGGGGGGAAGCTTTCTTT
CASSSDRGEAFF
>-|TRBJ2-2|TRBV15|-
TGTGCCACCAGCCATATGGCTTCCGGGGAGCTGTTTTTT
CATSHMASGELFF